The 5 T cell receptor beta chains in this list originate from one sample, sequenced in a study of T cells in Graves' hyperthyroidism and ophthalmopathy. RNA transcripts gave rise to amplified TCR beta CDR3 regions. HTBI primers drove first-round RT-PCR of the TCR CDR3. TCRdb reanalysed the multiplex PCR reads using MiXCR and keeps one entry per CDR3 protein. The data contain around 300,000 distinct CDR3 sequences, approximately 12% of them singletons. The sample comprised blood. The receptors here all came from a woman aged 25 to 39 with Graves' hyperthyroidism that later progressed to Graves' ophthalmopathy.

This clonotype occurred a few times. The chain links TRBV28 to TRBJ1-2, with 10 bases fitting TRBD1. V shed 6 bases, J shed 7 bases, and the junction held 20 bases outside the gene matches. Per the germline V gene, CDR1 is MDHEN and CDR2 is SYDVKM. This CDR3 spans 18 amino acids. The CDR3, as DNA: TGTGCCAGCAGGGGGATAACCGGGACAGGGGCAATTTTGGGTGGCTACACCTTC. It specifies CASRGITGTGAILGGYTF.

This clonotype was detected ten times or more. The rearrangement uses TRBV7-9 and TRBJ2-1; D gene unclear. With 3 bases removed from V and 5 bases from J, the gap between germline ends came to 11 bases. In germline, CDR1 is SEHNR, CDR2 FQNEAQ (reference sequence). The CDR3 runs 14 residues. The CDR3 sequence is CASSFRESHNEQFF. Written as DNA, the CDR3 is TGTGCCAGCAGCTTCCGCGAATCCCACAATGAGCAGTTCTTC.

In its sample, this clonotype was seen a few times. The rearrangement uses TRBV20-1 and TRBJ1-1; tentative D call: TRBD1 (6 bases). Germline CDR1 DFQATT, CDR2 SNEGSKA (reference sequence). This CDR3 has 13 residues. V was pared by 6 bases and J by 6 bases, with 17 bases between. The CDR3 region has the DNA TGCAGTGCCCAAGGGGGGGGGAGCGCTGAAGCTTTCTTT. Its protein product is CSAQGGGSAEAFF.

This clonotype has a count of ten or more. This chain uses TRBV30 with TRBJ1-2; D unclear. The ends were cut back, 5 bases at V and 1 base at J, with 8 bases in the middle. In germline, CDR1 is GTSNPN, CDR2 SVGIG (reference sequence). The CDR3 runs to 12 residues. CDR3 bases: TGTGCCTGGGTACATGTTAACTATGGCTACACCTTC. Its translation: CAWVHVNYGYTF.

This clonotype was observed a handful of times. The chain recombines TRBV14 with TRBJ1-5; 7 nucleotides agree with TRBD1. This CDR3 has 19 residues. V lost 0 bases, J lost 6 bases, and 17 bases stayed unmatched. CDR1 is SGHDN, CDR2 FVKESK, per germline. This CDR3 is CASSQEGDSGVFLVQPQHF. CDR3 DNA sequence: TGTGCCAGCAGCCAAGAAGGGGACAGCGGAGTTTTCTTAGTTCAGCCCCAGCATTTT.